Sequencing of this TCR beta chain was carried out in a study of radiotherapy plus CTLA-4 blockade in lung cancer. Findings of the study overall: With interferon-beta, early dynamics of blood T cell clones were reported to best predict response.

TCRdb's table, derived via immunoSEQ multiplex PCR, lists solely in-frame clones and lacks some. The data hold fewer than 40,000 clones, with 70% to 75% observed a single time. For this clone: Its target is unknown.

Losses at the gene ends were 8 bases for V and 1 base for J; bases not matched to a gene: 11. The CDR3 spans 14 residues. The V gene's germline CDR1 is GTSNPN and CDR2 SVGIG (reference sequence). The sequences come from peripheral blood, collected from a patient treated with radiotherapy plus ipilimumab. The receptor's source is a human donor with non-small cell lung cancer whose response to radiotherapy plus ipilimumab could not be evaluated. The J gene is TRBJ2-7, the V gene TRBV30; 7 bases are shared with TRBD1. Here the CDR3 reads CAGRVRGQSYEQYF. Here the CDR3 DNA reads TGTGCCGGCCGAGTAAGGGGACAGTCCTACGAGCAGTACTTC.